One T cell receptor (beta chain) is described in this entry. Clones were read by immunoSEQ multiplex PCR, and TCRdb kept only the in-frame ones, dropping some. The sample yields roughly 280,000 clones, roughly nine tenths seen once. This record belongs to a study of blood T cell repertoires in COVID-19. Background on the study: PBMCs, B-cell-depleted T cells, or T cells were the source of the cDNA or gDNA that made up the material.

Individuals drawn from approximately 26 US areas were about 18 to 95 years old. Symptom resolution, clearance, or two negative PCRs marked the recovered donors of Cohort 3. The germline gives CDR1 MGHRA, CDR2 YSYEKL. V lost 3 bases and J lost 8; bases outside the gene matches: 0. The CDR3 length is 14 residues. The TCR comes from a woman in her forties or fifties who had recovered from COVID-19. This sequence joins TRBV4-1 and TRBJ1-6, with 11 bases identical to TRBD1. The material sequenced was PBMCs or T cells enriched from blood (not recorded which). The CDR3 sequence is CASSQGQGDSPLHF. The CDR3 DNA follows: TGCGCCAGCAGCCAGGGACAGGGGGATTCACCCCTCCACTTT.